This TCR beta chain was sequenced for a study of identical twins. Study-level points and caveats: Researchers reported excess low generation probability among twin-shared out-of-frame alpha sequences. Conclusions came from cross-sectional statistical analysis, not from following the same donors.

With regard to this clonotype: Its antigen remains unidentified.

There were only healthy Caucasians among the donors. Germline V gene lookup returns CDR1 LGHDT and CDR2 YNNKEL (reference sequence). The CDR3 sequence is 15 residues long. J gave up 3 bases and V 3 bases, and 5 bases lay outside the gene matches. A single record per CDR3 protein comes from TCRdb applying MiXCR to the 5' RACE reads. The sample comprises hundreds of thousands of distinct CDR3 sequences, around 22% of which are singletons, and around 0.47% rests with the top ten. This sample also appeared in a second study, on yellow fever vaccine responses in identical twins. From that paper: The T cell response to vaccination in identical twins was reportedly partly convergent and partly personalized.

This chain uses TRBV3-1 with TRBJ2-1; 7 positions match TRBD2. The sample was CD4+ T cells sorted from blood. The TCR originated in a woman aged 18-29 years in good health. The CDR3 spells CASSQRASGYNEQFF. As DNA, the CDR3 is TGTGCCAGCAGCCAGAGGGCTAGCGGCTACAATGAGCAGTTCTTC.